This T cell receptor (beta chain) came from a study of OX40 agonist ivuxolimab in advanced cancers. Turning to the study itself: Given to patients was ivuxolimab, an agonistic anti-OX40 (CD134) antibody. Partial responses were observed in three patients, of whom one had hepatocellular carcinoma and two had cutaneous melanoma.

Data came from immunoSEQ multiplex PCR; TCRdb stores just in-frame clones and leaves some out. The sample shows some 42,000 clones, 86% of them seen only once. This clone was found a few times. The specimen was CD4+ or CD8+ T cells sorted from blood, collected in a trial of the OX40 agonist ivuxolimab. This clonotype originated in an adult with an advanced solid tumor such as melanoma, head and neck, liver or kidney cancer.

The CDR3 is CASSLGPSGNTIYF. The CDR3 DNA sequence: TGTGCCAGCAGCCTCGGACCCTCTGGAAACACCATATATTTT. J is TRBJ1-3 and V is TRBV5-6; D gene unclear. The germline V and J ends were trimmed by 4 bases and 0 bases, with 8 bases remaining between them. Germline V CDR1 and CDR2: SGHDT, YYEEEE. The CDR3 covers 14 residues.